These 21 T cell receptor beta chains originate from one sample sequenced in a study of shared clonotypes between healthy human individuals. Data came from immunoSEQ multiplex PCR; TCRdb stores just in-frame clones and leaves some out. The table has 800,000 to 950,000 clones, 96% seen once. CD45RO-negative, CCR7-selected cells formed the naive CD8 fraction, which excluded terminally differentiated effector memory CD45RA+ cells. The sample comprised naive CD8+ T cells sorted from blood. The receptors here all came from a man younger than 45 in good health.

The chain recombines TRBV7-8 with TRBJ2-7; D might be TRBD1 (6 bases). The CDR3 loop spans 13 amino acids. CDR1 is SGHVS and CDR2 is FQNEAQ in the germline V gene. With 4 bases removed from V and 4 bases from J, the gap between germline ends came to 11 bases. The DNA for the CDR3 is TGTGCCAGCAGCTCAAAGGACAGATACGAGCAGTACTTC. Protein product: CASSSKDRYEQYF.

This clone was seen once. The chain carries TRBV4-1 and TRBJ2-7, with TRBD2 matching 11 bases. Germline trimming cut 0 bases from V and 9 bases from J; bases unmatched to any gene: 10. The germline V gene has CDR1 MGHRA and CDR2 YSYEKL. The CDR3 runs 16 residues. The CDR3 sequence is CASSQERSGRGYGQYF. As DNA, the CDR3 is TGCGCCAGCAGCCAAGAGCGTAGCGGGAGGGGATATGGGCAGTACTTC.

The CDR3 sequence is CASNNLGGPGELFF. The CDR3 nucleotides are TGTGCCAGCAATAACCTGGGAGGGCCCGGGGAGCTGTTTTTT. The chain recombines TRBV6-5 with TRBJ2-2; TRBD2 aligns across 7 bases. The germline gives CDR1 MNHEY, CDR2 SVGAGI. V was pared by 7 bases and J by 6 bases, with 8 bases of the junction left unmatched. This CDR3 is built from 14 residues.

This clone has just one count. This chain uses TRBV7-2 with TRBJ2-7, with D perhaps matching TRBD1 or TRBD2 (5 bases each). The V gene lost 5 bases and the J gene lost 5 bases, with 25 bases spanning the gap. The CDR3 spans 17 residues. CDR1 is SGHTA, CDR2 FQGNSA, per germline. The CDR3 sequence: CASSLPRGPGGSNEQYF. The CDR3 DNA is TGTGCCAGCAGCCTGCCTCGGGGCCCGGGCGGTAGCAACGAGCAGTACTTC.

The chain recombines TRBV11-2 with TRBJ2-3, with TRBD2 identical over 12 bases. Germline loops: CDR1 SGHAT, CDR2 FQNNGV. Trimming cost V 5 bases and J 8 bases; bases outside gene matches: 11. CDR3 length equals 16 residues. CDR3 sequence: CASSPLAGLAGTTQYF. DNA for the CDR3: TGTGCCAGCAGCCCACTGGCGGGACTAGCGGGTACTACGCAGTATTTT.

The CDR3 coding sequence is TGTGCCATCAGTGTTCTTATGGGACAGGGGGCGAGAGGCTACACCTTC. Amino acid sequence: CAISVLMGQGARGYTF. The chain uses TRBV10-3 and TRBJ1-2; 12 bases align to TRBD1. Trimming cost V 4 bases and J 8 bases; bases outside gene matches: 11. The germline gives CDR1 ENHRY, CDR2 SYGVKD. The length of the CDR3 is 16 residues.

For the CDR3, the DNA is TGTGCCAGCAGTTACGACCACTACGAGCAGTACTTC. The encoded protein is CASSYDHYEQYF. The V and J genes are TRBV6-5 and TRBJ2-7, with unresolved D. The length of the CDR3 is 12 residues. Between the trimmed V and J ends, which lost 2 bases and 3 bases, there was a span of 5 bases. CDR1 and CDR2 from the germline V gene are MNHEY and SVGAGI.

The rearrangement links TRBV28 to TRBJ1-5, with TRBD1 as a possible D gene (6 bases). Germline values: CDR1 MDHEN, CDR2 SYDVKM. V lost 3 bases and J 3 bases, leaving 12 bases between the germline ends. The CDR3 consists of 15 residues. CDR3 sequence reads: CASSFYRGANQPQHF. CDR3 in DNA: TGTGCCAGCAGTTTTTATCGGGGGGCCAATCAGCCCCAGCATTTT.

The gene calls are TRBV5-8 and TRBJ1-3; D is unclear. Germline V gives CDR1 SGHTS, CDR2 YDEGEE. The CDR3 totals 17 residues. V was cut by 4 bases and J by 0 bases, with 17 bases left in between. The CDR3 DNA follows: TGTGCCAGCAGCCCCGGACCGTTCGCGAGCTCTGGAAACACCATATATTTT. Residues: CASSPGPFASSGNTIYF.

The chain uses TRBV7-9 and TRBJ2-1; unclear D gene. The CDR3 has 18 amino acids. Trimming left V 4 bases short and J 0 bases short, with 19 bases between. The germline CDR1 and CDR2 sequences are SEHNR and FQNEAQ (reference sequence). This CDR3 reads CASSWVLDRPNSYNEQFF. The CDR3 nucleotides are TGTGCCAGCAGCTGGGTTCTAGACCGACCTAACTCCTACAATGAGCAGTTCTTC.

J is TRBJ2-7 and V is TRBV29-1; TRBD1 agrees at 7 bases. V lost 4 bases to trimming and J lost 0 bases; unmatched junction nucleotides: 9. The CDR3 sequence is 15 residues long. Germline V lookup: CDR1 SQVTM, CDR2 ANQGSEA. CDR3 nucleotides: TGCAGCGTTGTACTTGTGGACAGGAGCTCCTACGAGCAGTACTTC. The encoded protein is CSVVLVDRSSYEQYF.

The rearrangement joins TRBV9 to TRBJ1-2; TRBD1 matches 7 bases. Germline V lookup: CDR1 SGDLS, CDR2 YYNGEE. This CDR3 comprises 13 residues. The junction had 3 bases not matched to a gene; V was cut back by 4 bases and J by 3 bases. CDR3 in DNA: TGTGCCAGCAGCCCGGGACAGTACTATGGCTACACCTTC. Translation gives CASSPGQYYGYTF.

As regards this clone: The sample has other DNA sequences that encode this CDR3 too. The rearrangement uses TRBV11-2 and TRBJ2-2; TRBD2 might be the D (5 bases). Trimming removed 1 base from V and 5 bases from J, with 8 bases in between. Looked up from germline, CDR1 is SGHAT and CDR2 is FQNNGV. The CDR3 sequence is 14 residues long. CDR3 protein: CASSLVGGTGELFF. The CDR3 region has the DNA TGTGCCAGCAGCTTAGTCGGAGGAACCGGGGAGCTGTTTTTT.

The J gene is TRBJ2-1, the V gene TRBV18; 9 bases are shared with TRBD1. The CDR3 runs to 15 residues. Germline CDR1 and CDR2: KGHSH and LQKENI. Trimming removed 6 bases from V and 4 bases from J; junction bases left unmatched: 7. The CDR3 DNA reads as TGTGCCAGCTCGTATACAGGGGGCCTTTACAATGAGCAGTTCTTC. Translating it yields CASSYTGGLYNEQFF.

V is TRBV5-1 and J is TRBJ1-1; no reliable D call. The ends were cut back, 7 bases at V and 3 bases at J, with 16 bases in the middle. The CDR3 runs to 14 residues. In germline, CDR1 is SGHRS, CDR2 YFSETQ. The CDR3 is CASWLGMGYTEAFF. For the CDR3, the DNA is TGCGCCAGCTGGCTTGGGATGGGATACACTGAAGCTTTCTTT. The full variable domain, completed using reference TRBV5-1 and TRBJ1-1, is KAGVTQTPRYLIKTRGQQVTLSCSPISGHRSVSWYQQTPGQGLQFLFEYFSETQRNKGNFPGRFSGRQFSNSRSEMNVSTLELGDSALYLCASWLGMGYTEAFFGQGTRLTVV.

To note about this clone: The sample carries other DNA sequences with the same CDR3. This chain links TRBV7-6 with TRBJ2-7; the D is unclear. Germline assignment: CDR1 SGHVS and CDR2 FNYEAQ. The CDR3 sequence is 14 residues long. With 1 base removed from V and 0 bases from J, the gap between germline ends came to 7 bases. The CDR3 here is CASSLGEDSYEQYF. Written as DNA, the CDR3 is TGTGCCAGCAGCTTAGGCGAGGACTCCTACGAGCAGTACTTC.

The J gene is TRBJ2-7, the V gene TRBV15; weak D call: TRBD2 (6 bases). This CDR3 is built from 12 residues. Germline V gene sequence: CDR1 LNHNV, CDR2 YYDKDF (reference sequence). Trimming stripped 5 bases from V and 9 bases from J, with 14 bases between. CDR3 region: CATSGSSEVQYF. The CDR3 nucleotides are TGTGCCACCAGCGGATCTAGCGAGGTGCAGTACTTC.

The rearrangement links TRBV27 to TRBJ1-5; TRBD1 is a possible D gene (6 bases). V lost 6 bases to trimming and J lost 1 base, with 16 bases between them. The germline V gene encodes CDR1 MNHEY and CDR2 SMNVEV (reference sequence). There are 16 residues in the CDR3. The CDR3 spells CASRVGQTLSNQPQHF. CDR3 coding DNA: TGTGCCAGCAGGGTCGGACAGACGCTAAGCAATCAGCCCCAGCATTTT.

The CDR3 DNA reads TGTGCCAGCAGTTTGACTAGCGGGGCTCTCTACGAGCAGTACTTC. Translated, it gives CASSLTSGALYEQYF. The chain has TRBV27 and TRBJ2-7; TRBD2 aligns across 11 bases. Germline V gene lookup returns CDR1 MNHEY and CDR2 SMNVEV (reference sequence). The length of the CDR3 is 15 residues. The ends lost 3 bases at V and 3 bases at J; junction bases unmatched: 4.

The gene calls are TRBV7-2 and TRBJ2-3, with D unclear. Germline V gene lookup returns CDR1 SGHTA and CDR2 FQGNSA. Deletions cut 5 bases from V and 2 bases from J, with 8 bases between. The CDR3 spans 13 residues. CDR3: CASSHLVTDTQYF. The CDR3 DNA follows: TGTGCCAGCAGCCACTTAGTCACAGATACGCAGTATTTT.

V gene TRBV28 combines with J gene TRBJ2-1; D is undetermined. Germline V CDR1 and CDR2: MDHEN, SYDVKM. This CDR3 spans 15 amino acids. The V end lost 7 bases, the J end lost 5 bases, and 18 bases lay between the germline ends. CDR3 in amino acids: CASTLRPTLNNEQFF. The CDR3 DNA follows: TGTGCCAGCACCCTTCGGCCTACTCTAAACAATGAGCAGTTCTTC.